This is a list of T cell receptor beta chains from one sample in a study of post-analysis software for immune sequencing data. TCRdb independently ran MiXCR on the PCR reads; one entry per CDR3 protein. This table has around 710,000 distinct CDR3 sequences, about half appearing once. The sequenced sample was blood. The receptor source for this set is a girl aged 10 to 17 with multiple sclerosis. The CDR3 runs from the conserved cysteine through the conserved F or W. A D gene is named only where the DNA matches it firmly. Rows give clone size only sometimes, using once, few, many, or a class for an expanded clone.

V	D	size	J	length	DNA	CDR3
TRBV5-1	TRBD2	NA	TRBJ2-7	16	TGCGCCAGCAGCCGTGGACTAGCGGGAAGCATCTACGAGCAGTACTTC	CASSRGLAGSIYEQYF
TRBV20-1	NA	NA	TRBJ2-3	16	TGCAGTGCTAGAGCCGGGACACGATCAATAGGAGATACGCAGTATTTT	CSARAGTRSIGDTQYF
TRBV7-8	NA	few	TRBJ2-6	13	TGTGCCAGCAGCTCCGCGGGGGCCAACGTCCTGACTTTC	CASSSAGANVLTF
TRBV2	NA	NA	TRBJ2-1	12	TGTGCCAGCAGTGAAGCCGGGGGGCGCGGGTTCTTC	CASSEAGGRGFF
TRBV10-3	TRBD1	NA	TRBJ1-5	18	TGTGCCATCAGTGAGTCTGGGGAGGGACAGAATAGCAATCAGCCCCAGCATTTT	CAISESGEGQNSNQPQHF
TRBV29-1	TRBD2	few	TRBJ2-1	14	TGCAGCCTCAACCTAGCGGGAGAGGGCAATGAGCAGTTCTTC	CSLNLAGEGNEQFF
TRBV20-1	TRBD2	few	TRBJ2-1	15	TGCAGTGCCCCACTAGCGGGAGTTGACTACAATGAGCAGTTCTTC	CSAPLAGVDYNEQFF
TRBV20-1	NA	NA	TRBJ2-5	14	TGCAGTGCCACGGAGGGACTTTTCCAAGAGACCCAGTACTTC	CSATEGLFQETQYF
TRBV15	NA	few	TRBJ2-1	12	TGTGCCATCCGGCTAGCGAACAATGAGCAGTTCTTC	CAIRLANNEQFF
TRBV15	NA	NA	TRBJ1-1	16	TGTGCCACCAGCCCTCCCGACTCCCGAGGGTACACTGAACCTTTCTTT	CATSPPDSRGYTEPFF
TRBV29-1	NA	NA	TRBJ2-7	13	TGCAGCGTTGGTGTCCCACCCTCCTACGAGCAGTACTTC	CSVGVPPSYEQYF